This T cell receptor beta chain was identified during a study of T cell repertoires in cytomegalovirus infection. Study as a whole: Public signatures in TCR beta pointed to CMV infection and matching HLA type. Study-wide results and limits: The response measured ex vivo was dominated by TCR beta clonotypes (HLA-C-restricted and CMV-specific).

Many counts were recorded for this clonotype. Its cognate antigen is unknown. Germline V gives CDR1 MGHDK, CDR2 SYGVNS. The CDR3 is 17 residues long. J was trimmed by 2 bases and V by 3 bases; bases with no gene match: 10. Each CDR3 protein is one row after TCRdb ran MiXCR on the reads. The table shows approximately 500,000 distinct CDR3 sequences, with about 15% occurring only once. This rearrangement joins TRBV25-1 to TRBJ2-3; 8 nucleotides align to TRBD1. What was sequenced was CD8+ T cells from PBMCs. This TCR was sampled from a human donor in good health (CMV status not recorded). Some clones in this sample may be carry-over from other donors' samples. For the CDR3, the DNA is TGTGCCAGCAGTGATTCCTCGGACAGGGCCTTCACAGATACGCAGTATTTT. Its translation: CASSDSSDRAFTDTQYF.